This TCR beta chain was identified in a study of radiotherapy plus CTLA-4 blockade in lung cancer (dated by TCRdb to the late 2010s). General notes on the study: Objective responses occurred in roughly 20% of enrolled patients, and about 33% achieved disease control. Summary of the overall study and its limitations: Early dynamic changes in blood T cell clones, together with increased serum interferon-beta after radiation, were reported as the strongest predictors of response. After treatment with radiotherapy and ipilimumab, TCR clones that originated in tumors expanded in peripheral blood.

As for this clone: Its antigen target is currently unknown. The record has no base qualities; no much larger clone is one base away.

The library relied on the immunoSEQ multiplex PCR assay. TCRdb took this table from immuneACCESS and kept in-frame rearrangements with V and J called. Such tables lack part of the clones; where checked against another copy, unresolved V genes explain under half of the gap, and the rest is unexplained. The sample contains 50,000 to 75,000 clones, around three quarters of them found a single time. 4.4% of the sample belongs to the ten largest clones. The V and J ends are trimmed by 5 bases and 1 base, leaving 15 bases between them. From the germline V gene, CDR1 is SNHLY and CDR2 is FYNNEI. The CDR3 holds 16 amino acids from the cysteine to the phenylalanine. Only CDR3 DNA is held: 48 bases, read in frame from base 1. In this study, focal radiation therapy paired with CTLA-4 blockade (ipilimumab) was tested in patients who had chemo-refractory metastatic non-small-cell lung cancer.

The clonotype comes from a human donor with non-small cell lung cancer who had a complete response to radiotherapy plus ipilimumab. Rearrangement joined TRBV2 to TRBJ1-5, and possibly TRBD1, on 5 matching bases. Sequences were derived from peripheral blood, sampled from a patient treated with radiotherapy plus ipilimumab. The DNA reads as follows: TGTGCCAGCAGTATCATGAGGGGCGGGAGCAATCAGCCCCAGCATTTT. Translated, it reads CASSIMRGGSNQPQHF.